The 19 T cell receptor beta chains presented below share a single source sample, sequenced in a study of PD-1 blockade in classical Hodgkin lymphoma. Every one of the patients relapsed after autologous stem cell transplantation (brentuximab vedotin exposure was variable). The protocol was immunoSEQ multiplex PCR, while the TCRdb copy is restricted to in-frame clones and leaves out a portion. Here the sample spans 45,000 to 55,000 clones, approximately 81% being singletons. Sequencing was performed on peripheral blood mononuclear cells (PBMCs), taken at baseline. The receptors come from a human donor with classical Hodgkin lymphoma.

The chain is built from TRBV7-2 and TRBJ2-1; D unresolved. The CDR3 length is 13 residues. Germline CDR1 SGHTA, CDR2 FQGNSA. V lost 5 bases and J lost 3, with 8 bases in between. The CDR3 protein is CASSLTFYNEQFF. The CDR3 DNA sequence: TGTGCCAGCAGCCTTACTTTCTACAATGAGCAGTTCTTC.

The chain is built from TRBV7-3 and TRBJ2-7, with D maybe TRBD2 (5 bases). Deletions cut 5 bases from V and 7 bases from J, with 15 bases between. The germline gives CDR1 SGHTA, CDR2 FQGTGA. This CDR3 spans 13 amino acids. The CDR3 loop reads CASSPGRGREQYF. Written as DNA, the CDR3 is TGTGCCAGCAGCCCCGGTCGGGGAAGGGAGCAGTACTTC.

The rearrangement joins TRBV27 to TRBJ1-5, with TRBD1 identical over 9 bases. V was clipped by 3 bases and J by 2 bases; unmatched bases: 5. CDR3 length: 16 residues. Germline V gene lookup returns CDR1 MNHEY and CDR2 SMNVEV (reference sequence). The DNA of the CDR3 is TGTGCCAGCAGTTTCGGGACAGGGCTTGGCAATCAGCCCCAGCATTTT. Its translation is CASSFGTGLGNQPQHF.

The chain couples TRBV27 to TRBJ2-3; 8 positions agree with TRBD1. The CDR3 spans 15 residues. Germline V gene data show CDR1 as MNHEY and CDR2 as SMNVEV (reference sequence). V was pared by 3 bases and J by 2 bases, with 4 bases of the junction left unmatched. CDR3 sequence (DNA): TGTGCCAGCAGTTTTTGGGGACAGGACACAGATACGCAGTATTTT. This gives the protein CASSFWGQDTDTQYF.

There are many counts of this clone. J is TRBJ1-2 and V is TRBV27; 7 bases line up with TRBD1. From germline, CDR1 is MNHEY and CDR2 SMNVEV (reference sequence). Losses at the gene ends were 5 bases for V and 4 bases for J; bases not matched to a gene: 10. This CDR3 has 15 residues. The CDR3 DNA follows: TGTGCCAGCAGTCCAAGACAGGGAGTCCCCTATGGCTACACCTTC. This sequence encodes CASSPRQGVPYGYTF.

With regard to this clone: The same CDR3 arises from other DNA sequences in this sample as well. The chain has TRBV4-3 and TRBJ1-2, with D hard to call. CDR1 is LGHNA and CDR2 is YSLEER in the germline V gene. V gave up 0 bases and J gave up 3 bases, with 5 bases separating them. The CDR3 is 13 amino acids. The CDR3 coding sequence is TGCGCCAGCAGCCAAGAAACAGACTATGGCTACACCTTC. Amino acid sequence: CASSQETDYGYTF.

V and J are TRBV5-8 and TRBJ2-1, with D possibly TRBD1 on 6 matching bases. Germline V gene sequence: CDR1 SGHTS, CDR2 YDEGEE. The length of the CDR3 is 15 residues. V lost 0 bases to trimming and J lost 1 base, with 8 bases between them. In nucleotides, the CDR3 is TGTGCCAGCAGCTTGGCGACAGGATCCTACAATGAGCAGTTCTTC. Its protein is CASSLATGSYNEQFF.

This chain uses TRBV7-9 with TRBJ2-7; no clear D gene. The CDR3 totals 12 residues. The V and J ends lost 5 bases and 3 bases respectively, with 8 bases between them. Germline CDR1 SEHNR, CDR2 FQNEAQ (reference sequence). CDR3: CASSGRVYEQYF. In DNA, the CDR3 is TGTGCCAGCAGCGGTAGAGTCTACGAGCAGTACTTC.

This rearrangement joins TRBV4-3 to TRBJ2-1; D remains unclear. This CDR3 spans 15 amino acids. The germline V gene has CDR1 LGHNA and CDR2 YSLEER. V was clipped by 3 bases and J by 6 bases, with 15 bases between them. For the CDR3, the DNA is TGCGCCAGCAGCCAGTCTAAGTTCCTCTCCAATGAGCAGTTCTTC. Protein sequence: CASSQSKFLSNEQFF.

The chain joins TRBV5-6 to TRBJ1-5; D is unresolved. V shed 4 bases and J shed 3 bases, with 8 bases lying between them. CDR3 length: 13 amino acids. The germline V gene has CDR1 SGHDT and CDR2 YYEEEE. The CDR3 DNA sequence: TGTGCCAGCAGCGCCTCTATCAATCAGCCCCAGCATTTT. Encoded protein: CASSASINQPQHF.

The chain combines TRBV6-1 with TRBJ2-1; 12 positions agree with TRBD2. Germline assignment: CDR1 MNHNS and CDR2 SASEGT. V was clipped by 4 bases and J by 3 bases; unmatched bases: 4. The CDR3 is 16 amino acids. CDR3 bases: TGTGCCAGCAGTGGCCGGACTAGCGGGGACTACAATGAGCAGTTCTTC. Amino acid sequence: CASSGRTSGDYNEQFF.

The chain employs TRBV27 and TRBJ2-3; D possibly corresponds to TRBD1 (5 bases). The V and J ends lost 6 bases and 1 base respectively, with 8 bases between them. This CDR3 comprises 13 residues. Germline CDR1 is MNHEY and CDR2 is SMNVEV (reference sequence). The CDR3 here is CASRSTGTDTQYF. CDR3 coding DNA: TGTGCCAGCAGGTCGACAGGCACAGATACGCAGTATTTT.

In its sample, this clone was seen once. The chain uses TRBV4-1 and TRBJ1-1; D may be TRBD1 (6 bases). CDR1 is MGHRA and CDR2 is YSYEKL in the germline V gene. CDR3 length: 16 amino acids. V dropped 0 bases and J dropped 4 bases, with 15 bases sitting between them. As DNA, the CDR3 is TGCGCCAGCAGCCAAGAGGGGGTGGGGGCTGGCACTGAAGCTTTCTTT. It is translated as CASSQEGVGAGTEAFF.

The genes are TRBV9 and TRBJ2-1, with 7 positions matching TRBD2. The CDR3 consists of 14 residues. Looked up from germline, CDR1 is SGDLS and CDR2 is YYNGEE. V lost 4 bases to trimming and J lost 3 bases; unmatched junction nucleotides: 4. CDR3 DNA sequence: TGTGCCAGCAGCCCGGGAGGCGACTACAATGAGCAGTTCTTC. Translation: CASSPGGDYNEQFF.

The chain is built from TRBV2 and TRBJ2-7; no clear D gene. V was shortened by 4 bases and J by 5 bases, with 18 bases between the two germline ends. From germline, CDR1 is SNHLY and CDR2 FYNNEI. The CDR3 has 15 amino acids. CDR3 sequence reads: CASSGTHRSVDEQYF. CDR3 nucleotides: TGTGCCAGCAGTGGGACCCACCGATCCGTCGACGAGCAGTACTTC. Full variable domain (rest looked up from reference TRBV2 and TRBJ2-7): EPEVTQTPSHQVTQMGQEVILRCVPISNHLYFYWYRQILGQKVEFLVSFYNNEISEKSEIFDDQFSVERPDGSNFTLKIRSTKLEDSAMYFCASSGTHRSVDEQYFGPGTRLTVT.

Written as DNA, the CDR3 is TGTGCCAGTAGGAGGACTAGTGGGTTTGGTGAGCAGTTCTTC. It yields the protein CASRRTSGFGEQFF. The rearrangement uses TRBV19 and TRBJ2-1, with TRBD2 matching over 7 bases. V trimming: 6 bases; J trimming: 9 bases; junction bases outside the gene matches: 11. Germline CDR1 is LNHDA and CDR2 is SQIVND (reference sequence). The CDR3 is 14 amino acids. The whole variable domain, filled in from reference TRBV19 and TRBJ2-1, reads DGGITQSPKYLFRKEGQNVTLSCEQNLNHDAMYWYRQDPGQGLRLIYYSQIVNDFQKGDIAEGYSVSREKKESFPLTVTSAQKNPTAFYLCASRRTSGFGEQFFGPGTRLTVL.

V and J are TRBV6-4 and TRBJ2-7; 13 bases line up with TRBD2. V dropped 6 bases and J dropped 6; count of bases not matched to a gene: 5. The germline V gene encodes CDR1 MRHNA and CDR2 SNTAGT. CDR3 size: 14 residues. CDR3 loop: CASRRTSGSREQYV. The CDR3 nucleotides read TGTGCCAGCAGGAGGACTAGCGGGAGTCGCGAGCAGTACGTC.

This clone has only one observation. Mismatch with germline at one junction end may stem from a read error. V usage is TRBV7-7 and J usage is TRBJ1-1; D is undetermined. CDR3 length: 13 amino acids. Looked up from germline, CDR1 is SSHAT and CDR2 is FNYEAQ (reference sequence). The CDR3 bases are TGTGCTAGCAGCTTAGACGCAAGCACTGAAGCTTTCTTT. Protein: CASSLDASTEAFF.

The J gene is TRBJ2-7, the V gene TRBV4-1; the D gene is possibly TRBD2 (5 bases). The CDR3 has 15 residues. The germline V gene encodes CDR1 MGHRA and CDR2 YSYEKL. V shed 0 bases and J shed 3 bases, with 12 bases lying between them. This CDR3 reads CASSQDPGVDYEQYF. CDR3 sequence (DNA): TGCGCCAGCAGCCAAGACCCCGGGGTTGACTACGAGCAGTACTTC.